Only a few counts were recorded for the clone carrying this T cell receptor (beta chain). This entry comes from a study of shared clonotypes between healthy human individuals. Germline V gene lookup returns CDR1 MGHRA and CDR2 YSYEKL. Trimming shortened V by 2 bases and J by 10 bases, and 15 bases separated the two germline ends. The CDR3 contains 14 residues. This was a deep-level run. TCRdb's copy holds only in-frame clones and misses some; the assay was immunoSEQ multiplex PCR. This sample has 650,000 to 800,000 clones, with around 70% found just once. The specimen sequenced was memory CD4+ T cells sorted from blood. Regarding subset: CD45RA-negative fraction. The chain employs TRBV4-1 and TRBJ2-1, with D possibly being TRBD2 (6 bases). The clonotype originates from a woman between 25 and 40 years old in good health. For the CDR3, the DNA is TGCGCCAGCAGCCAAAGACTAGTACCTGGAGAGCAGTTCTTC. It specifies CASSQRLVPGEQFF.